Listed here are 21 T cell receptor beta chains from one sample, sequenced in a study of cytotoxic CD8 clonotypes in ibrutinib-treated CLL. Measured with immunoSEQ multiplex PCR; TCRdb has only the in-frame clones, and not every one. The repertoire holds 250,000 to 350,000 clones, with approximately 76% as singletons. Sequencing was performed on PBMCs, taken at disease progression, from a patient treated with ibrutinib. Receptors were obtained from a human donor with chronic lymphocytic leukemia.

This chain joins TRBV19 and TRBJ1-6; D gene unclear. Germline V gene data show CDR1 as LNHDA and CDR2 as SQIVND (reference sequence). V was clipped by 3 bases and J by 6 bases, with 12 bases between them. CDR3 length: 15 residues. The CDR3 spells CASSISGGGNSPLHF. The CDR3 bases are TGTGCCAGTAGTATCTCAGGCGGAGGTAATTCACCCCTCCACTTT.

The chain combines TRBV19 with TRBJ2-1; a possible D gene is TRBD1 (6 bases). This CDR3 spans 16 amino acids. Germline V gene lookup returns CDR1 LNHDA and CDR2 SQIVND (reference sequence). Trimming took 6 bases from V and 6 from J, leaving 21 bases between them. CDR3 amino acids: CASRQGLRVSGNEQFF. In DNA form, the CDR3 reads TGTGCCAGTAGACAGGGTTTGAGAGTTAGTGGCAATGAGCAGTTCTTC.

The chain employs TRBV5-6 and TRBJ2-2; 9 bases line up with TRBD2. V shed 5 bases and J 3 bases; nucleotides not matched to a gene: 11. This CDR3 has 17 residues. CDR1 is SGHDT, CDR2 YYEEEE, per germline. The CDR3 DNA is TGTGCCAGCAGGCCGCGGGAGGGGACCTATCACACCGGGGAGCTGTTTTTT. It translates to CASRPREGTYHTGELFF. Combining the CDR3 with reference TRBV5-6 and TRBJ2-2 gives the whole variable domain DAGVTQSPTHLIKTRGQQVTLRCSPKSGHDTVSWYQQALGQGPQFIFQYYEEEERQRGNFPDRFSGHQFPNYSSELNVNALLLGDSALYLCASRPREGTYHTGELFFGEGSRLTVL.

This chain uses TRBV10-3 with TRBJ2-5; 10 bases align to TRBD2. CDR1 ENHRY and CDR2 SYGVKD come from the germline V gene. CDR3 length: 16 amino acids. V trimming: 2 bases; J trimming: 1 base; junction bases outside the gene matches: 4. CDR3 nucleotide sequence: TGTGCCATCAGTGAGCCTAGCGGGGGAGGCCAAGAGACCCAGTACTTC. Encoded protein: CAISEPSGGGQETQYF.

V is TRBV7-6 and J is TRBJ1-4, with D unclear. Per germline, CDR1 SGHVS and CDR2 FNYEAQ. V was shortened by 1 base and J by 4 bases, with 13 bases between the two germline ends. The CDR3 contains 16 residues. CDR3 residues: CASSLVSPLYNEKLFF. CDR3 coding DNA: TGTGCCAGCAGCTTAGTGTCCCCGCTCTATAATGAAAAACTGTTTTTT.

The gene calls are TRBV29-1 and TRBJ2-3; D is perhaps TRBD1 (6 bases). Germline CDR1 reads SQVTM; CDR2 reads ANQGSEA. The CDR3 sequence is 15 residues long. V was trimmed by 0 bases and J by 2 bases, leaving 12 bases between them. In DNA form, the CDR3 reads TGCAGCGTTGAAGACAGGGGATTTAACACAGATACGCAGTATTTT. This sequence encodes CSVEDRGFNTDTQYF.

The CDR3 loop reads CASSPDRGENNYGYTF. Written as DNA, the CDR3 is TGTGCCAGCAGTCCTGACCGTGGTGAGAATAACTATGGCTACACCTTC. V is TRBV7-6 and J is TRBJ1-2; D not resolved. The V end was cut by 6 bases, the J end by 1 base, with 18 bases between. Germline V gene data show CDR1 as SGHVS and CDR2 as FNYEAQ. The CDR3 length is 16 residues.

This chain links TRBV4-3 with TRBJ2-7; 9 bases map to TRBD2. After removal of 1 base from V and 4 bases from J, the junction contained 8 bases not matched to a gene. The CDR3 is 16 amino acids. Germline CDR1 reads LGHNA; CDR2 reads YSLEER. The CDR3: CASSQGFSGRTYEQYF. The CDR3 coding sequence is TGCGCCAGCAGCCAAGGGTTCAGCGGGAGGACTTACGAGCAGTACTTC.

The chain joins TRBV28 to TRBJ2-7; possibly TRBD1 for D (5 bases). CDR1 is MDHEN and CDR2 is SYDVKM in the germline V gene. This CDR3 is 14 amino acids long. Trimming pared 4 bases from V and 1 base from J, leaving 11 bases between. CDR3 nucleotides: TGTGCCAGCAGTTGGACATACCAGTCCTACGAGCAGTACTTC. Protein sequence: CASSWTYQSYEQYF.

The chain combines TRBV6-1 with TRBJ1-1; possible D gene TRBD1, 5 bases. CDR3 length equals 15 residues. The germline V gene has CDR1 MNHNS and CDR2 SASEGT. The germline V and J ends were trimmed by 0 bases and 1 base, with 9 bases remaining between them. CDR3: CASSEAGLTNTEAFF. The CDR3 coding sequence is TGTGCCAGCAGTGAAGCGGGACTCACGAACACTGAAGCTTTCTTT.

This CDR3 reads CASLVWGPEQYF. The CDR3 nucleotides read TGTGCCAGCCTGGTATGGGGTCCCGAGCAGTACTTC. The J gene is TRBJ2-7, the V gene TRBV2; D uncertain. Trimming took off 8 bases at V and 6 bases at J, with 14 bases between the two ends. The V gene's germline CDR1 is SNHLY and CDR2 FYNNEI. CDR3 length: 12 amino acids.

The chain links TRBV5-1 to TRBJ2-5, with D tentatively TRBD2 (6 bases). Per the germline V gene, CDR1 is SGHRS and CDR2 is YFSETQ. The CDR3 totals 15 residues. Trimming shortened V by 0 bases and J by 3 bases, and 12 bases separated the two germline ends. The CDR3 DNA follows: TGCGCCAGCAGCTTGGCTTTTCCGGGGGAAGAGACCCAGTACTTC. Its translation: CASSLAFPGEETQYF.

The CDR3 loop is CASSLDGTADRALHF. CDR3 nucleotide sequence: TGCGCCAGCAGCTTGGACGGGACAGCGGATAGGGCCCTCCACTTT. The chain employs TRBV5-1 and TRBJ1-6; 7 nucleotides line up with TRBD1. Trimming cost V 0 bases and J 14 bases; bases outside gene matches: 11. CDR1 and CDR2 from the germline V gene are SGHRS and YFSETQ. This CDR3 contains 15 residues.

The CDR3 loop reads CASSERTGVNEQFF. The CDR3 bases are TGTGCCAGCAGCGAACGGACAGGGGTCAATGAGCAGTTCTTC. The chain has TRBV9 and TRBJ2-1; 9 bases line up with TRBD1. CDR3 length: 14 residues. The germline CDR1 and CDR2 sequences are SGDLS and YYNGEE. J was trimmed by 6 bases and V by 3 bases; bases with no gene match: 4.

This clone was seen ten or more times. The V call is TRBV15, the J call TRBJ1-4; 7 bases are a match to TRBD1. The CDR3 has 16 residues. V trimming: 0 bases; J trimming: 7 bases; junction bases outside the gene matches: 8. Germline assignment: CDR1 LNHNV and CDR2 YYDKDF (reference sequence). As DNA, the CDR3 is TGTGCCACCAGCAGAGACAGGGGGGGCCTCTCTGAAAAACTGTTTTTT. Its protein is CATSRDRGGLSEKLFF.

A few counts support this clone. The rearrangement joins TRBV19 to TRBJ2-5; 10 bases match TRBD2. Unmatched junction bases numbered 8, after V lost 5 bases and J lost 5 bases. The CDR3 totals 15 residues. Germline loops: CDR1 LNHDA, CDR2 SQIVND (reference sequence). DNA for the CDR3: TGTGCCAGTAGTCCAAGCGGGGGGGCCTATGAGACCCAGTACTTC. This codes for CASSPSGGAYETQYF.

This clone was observed a handful of times. The chain links TRBV6-1 to TRBJ2-7; 8 nucleotides align to TRBD1. The germline V gene has CDR1 MNHNS and CDR2 SASEGT. With 3 bases clipped from V and 5 bases from J, the junction kept 6 bases outside the gene matches. This CDR3 is built from 14 residues. CDR3 residues: CASSEIDRGHEQYF. The DNA of the CDR3 is TGTGCCAGCAGTGAGATAGACAGGGGCCACGAGCAGTACTTC.

This clone was seen more than once but under ten times. The chain carries TRBV14 and TRBJ2-3, with 12 nucleotides matching TRBD2. Trimming removed 6 bases from V and 2 bases from J; junction bases left unmatched: 6. Germline V gene lookup returns CDR1 SGHDN and CDR2 FVKESK. The CDR3 consists of 16 residues. The CDR3 protein is CASSPRTSGTTDTQYF. Written as DNA, the CDR3 is TGTGCCAGCAGTCCTAGGACTAGCGGGACCACAGATACGCAGTATTTT. Full variable domain (outside the CDR3, taken from reference TRBV14 and TRBJ2-3): EAGVTQFPSHSVIEKGQTVTLRCDPISGHDNLYWYRRVMGKEIKFLLHFVKESKQDESGMPNNRFLAERTGGTYSTLKVQPAELEDSGVYFCASSPRTSGTTDTQYFGPGTRLTVL.

V is TRBV6-5 and J is TRBJ2-4; D gene unclear. The germline gives CDR1 MNHEY, CDR2 SVGAGI. Trimming stripped 2 bases from V and 2 bases from J, with 7 bases between. This CDR3 is built from 14 residues. The CDR3 protein is CASSYDRTKNIQYF. In DNA, the CDR3 is TGTGCCAGCAGTTACGACCGTACCAAAAACATTCAGTACTTC.

This sequence joins TRBV6-1 and TRBJ2-2; weak D call: TRBD1 (5 bases). This CDR3 has 16 amino acids. Germline V gene sequence: CDR1 MNHNS, CDR2 SASEGT. Trimming cost V 4 bases and J 1 base, with 13 bases left between them. CDR3 coding DNA: TGTGCCAGCAGTGGGCGGCGCAGGGAGAACACCGGGGAGCTGTTTTTT. Its translation: CASSGRRRENTGELFF.

The J gene is TRBJ1-3, the V gene TRBV2; TRBD1 matches at 10 bases. J lost 2 bases, V lost 6 bases, and 4 bases had no gene match. The CDR3 runs to 15 residues. The germline gives CDR1 SNHLY, CDR2 FYNNEI. CDR3: CASRDRGSTGNTIYF. The CDR3 DNA is TGTGCCAGCAGGGACAGGGGGAGTACTGGAAACACCATATATTTT. The full variable domain, completed using reference TRBV2 and TRBJ1-3, is EPEVTQTPSHQVTQMGQEVILRCVPISNHLYFYWYRQILGQKVEFLVSFYNNEISEKSEIFDDQFSVERPDGSNFTLKIRSTKLEDSAMYFCASRDRGSTGNTIYFGEGSWLTVV.